This T cell receptor beta chain was recovered during a study of blood T cell repertoires in COVID-19. CDR1 and CDR2 (germline): SGDLS, YYNGEE. V lost 4 bases to trimming and J lost 4 bases, with 17 bases between them. The CDR3 has 15 residues. Data came from immunoSEQ multiplex PCR; TCRdb stores just in-frame clones and leaves some out. This table has about 75,000 clones, roughly 90% appearing once. Sequencing was carried out using peripheral blood. V gene TRBV9 combines with J gene TRBJ1-2; D perhaps matches TRBD1 (6 bases). The clonotype originates from a human donor in a cohort sampled during active COVID-19. CDR3 in DNA: TGTGCCAGCAGCCCTTATCAACAGGGCCCCTATGGCTACACCTTC. Translated, it gives CASSPYQQGPYGYTF.